This note documents a single T cell receptor (beta chain) sequence. The CDR3 has 15 amino acids. Germline CDR1 SGHVS, CDR2 FQNEAQ. V was trimmed by 1 base and J by 1 base, leaving 11 bases between them. Profiled with immunoSEQ multiplex PCR; TCRdb holds only in-frame clones, not every one. The table records about 2.1 million clones, just under 95% of them present only once. The data derive from a study of shared clonotypes between healthy human individuals. Study overall: Each donor contributed plates that comprised three CD4 naive, three CD4 memory, two CD8 naive and one CD8 memory.

CD45RO-negative, CCR7-selected cells formed the naive CD8 fraction, which excluded terminally differentiated effector memory CD45RA+ cells. The chain recombines TRBV7-8 with TRBJ2-7, with D perhaps matching TRBD2 (5 bases). The source is a man in his late teens or twenties in good health. Some clones in this sample may be carry-over from other donors' samples. Input material: naive CD8+ T cells from PBMCs. The CDR3 nucleotides are TGTGCCAGCAGCTTAGGAATCGGGAAGTCCTACGAGCAGTACTTC. This encodes CASSLGIGKSYEQYF.